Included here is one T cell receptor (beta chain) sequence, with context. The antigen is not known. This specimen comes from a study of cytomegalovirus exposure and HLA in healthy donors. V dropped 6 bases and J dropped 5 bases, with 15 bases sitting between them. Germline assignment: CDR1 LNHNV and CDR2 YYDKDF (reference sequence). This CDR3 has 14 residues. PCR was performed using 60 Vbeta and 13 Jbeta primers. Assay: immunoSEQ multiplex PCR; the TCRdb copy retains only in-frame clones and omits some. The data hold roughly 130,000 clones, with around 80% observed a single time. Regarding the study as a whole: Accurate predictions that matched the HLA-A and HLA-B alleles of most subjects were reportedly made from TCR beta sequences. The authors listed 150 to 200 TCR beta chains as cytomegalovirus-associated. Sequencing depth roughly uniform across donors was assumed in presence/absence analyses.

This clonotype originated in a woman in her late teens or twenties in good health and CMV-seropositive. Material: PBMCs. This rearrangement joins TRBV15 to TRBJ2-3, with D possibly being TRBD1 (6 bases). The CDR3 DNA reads TGTGCCACCAGGGAGGACGAGGGGGTAGATACGCAGTATTTT. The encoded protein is CATREDEGVDTQYF.